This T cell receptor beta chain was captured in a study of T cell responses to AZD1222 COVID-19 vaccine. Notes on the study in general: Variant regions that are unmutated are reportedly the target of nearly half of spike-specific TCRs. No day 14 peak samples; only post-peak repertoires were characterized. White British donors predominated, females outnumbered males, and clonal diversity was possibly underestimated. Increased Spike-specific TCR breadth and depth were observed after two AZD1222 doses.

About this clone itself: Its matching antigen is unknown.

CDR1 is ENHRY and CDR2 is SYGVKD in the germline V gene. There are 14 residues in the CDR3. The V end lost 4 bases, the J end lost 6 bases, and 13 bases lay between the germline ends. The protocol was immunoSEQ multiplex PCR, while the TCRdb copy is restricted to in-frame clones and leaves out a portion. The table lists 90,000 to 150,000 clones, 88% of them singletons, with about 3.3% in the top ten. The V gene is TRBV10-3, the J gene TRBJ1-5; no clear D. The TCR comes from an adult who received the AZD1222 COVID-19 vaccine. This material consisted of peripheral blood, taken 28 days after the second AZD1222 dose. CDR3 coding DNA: TGTGCCATCAGTGGGGGAGTTGAGGGTCAGCCCCAGCATTTT. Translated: CAISGGVEGQPQHF.